This T cell receptor (beta chain) was sequenced for a study of blood T cell repertoires in COVID-19. Per the authors' pipeline: Amplification of reference gene primers was used by the study to estimate nucleated cell counts. Some clones are missing from TCRdb's copy, which holds only in-frame ones; the method was immunoSEQ multiplex PCR. That table furnishes V, J and clone size, whereas the DNA furnished D and trimming. The sample has approximately 150,000 clones, around 82% seen once. After removal of 6 bases from V and 4 bases from J, the junction contained 6 bases not matched to a gene. The germline CDR1 and CDR2 sequences are MNHNY and SVGAGI (reference sequence). The CDR3 runs to 13 residues.

This chain uses TRBV6-6 with TRBJ2-7; TRBD2 aligns across 7 bases. Sequencing was performed on peripheral blood. This clonotype was sampled from a woman between 50 and 59 years old with acute or convalescent COVID-19. The CDR3 spells CASSFGGGYEQYF. For the CDR3, the DNA is TGTGCCAGCAGCTTTGGGGGGGGTTACGAGCAGTACTTC.